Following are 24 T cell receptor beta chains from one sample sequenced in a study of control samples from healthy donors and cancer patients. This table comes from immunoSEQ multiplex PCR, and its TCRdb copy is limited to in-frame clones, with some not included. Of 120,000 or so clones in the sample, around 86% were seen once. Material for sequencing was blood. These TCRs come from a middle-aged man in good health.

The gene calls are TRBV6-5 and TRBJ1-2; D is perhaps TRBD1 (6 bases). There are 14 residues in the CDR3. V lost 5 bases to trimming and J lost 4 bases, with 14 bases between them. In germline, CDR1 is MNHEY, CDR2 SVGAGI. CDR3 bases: TGTGCCAGCAGTCCTGGGGGGCTTGGCTATGGCTACACCTTC. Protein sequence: CASSPGGLGYGYTF.

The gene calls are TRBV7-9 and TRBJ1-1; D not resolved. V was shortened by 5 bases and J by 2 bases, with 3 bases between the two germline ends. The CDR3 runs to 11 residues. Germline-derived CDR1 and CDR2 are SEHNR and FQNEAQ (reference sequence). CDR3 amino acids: CASSVNTEAFF. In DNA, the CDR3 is TGTGCCAGCAGCGTAAACACTGAAGCTTTCTTT. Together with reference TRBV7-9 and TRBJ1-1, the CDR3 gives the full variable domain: DTGVSQNPRHKITKRGQNVTFRCDPISEHNRLYWYRQTLGQGPEFLTYFQNEAQLEKSRLLSDRFSAERPKGSFSTLEIQRTEQGDSAMYLCASSVNTEAFFGQGTRLTVV.

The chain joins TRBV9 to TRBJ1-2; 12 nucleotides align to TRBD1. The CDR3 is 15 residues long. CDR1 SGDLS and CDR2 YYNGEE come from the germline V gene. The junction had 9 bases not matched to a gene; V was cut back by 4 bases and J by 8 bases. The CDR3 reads CASSSGTGGLDGYTF. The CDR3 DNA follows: TGTGCCAGCAGCTCCGGGACAGGGGGCTTAGACGGCTACACCTTC. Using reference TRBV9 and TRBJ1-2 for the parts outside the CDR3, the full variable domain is DSGVTQTPKHLITATGQRVTLRCSPRSGDLSVYWYQQSLDQGLQFLIQYYNGEERAKGNILERFSAQQFPDLHSELNLSSLELGDSALYFCASSSGTGGLDGYTFGSGTRLTVV.

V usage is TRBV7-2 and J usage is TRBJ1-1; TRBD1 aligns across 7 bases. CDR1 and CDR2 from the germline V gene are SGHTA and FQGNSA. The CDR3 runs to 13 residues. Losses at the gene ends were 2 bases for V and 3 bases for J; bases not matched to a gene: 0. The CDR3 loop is CASSLQGDTEAFF. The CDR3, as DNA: TGTGCCAGCAGCTTACAGGGGGACACTGAAGCTTTCTTT.

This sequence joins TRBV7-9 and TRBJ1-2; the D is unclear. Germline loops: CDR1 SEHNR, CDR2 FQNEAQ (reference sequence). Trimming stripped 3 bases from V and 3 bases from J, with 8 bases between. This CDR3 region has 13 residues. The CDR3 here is CASSLEPDYGYTF. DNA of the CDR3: TGTGCCAGCAGCTTGGAACCTGACTATGGCTACACCTTC.

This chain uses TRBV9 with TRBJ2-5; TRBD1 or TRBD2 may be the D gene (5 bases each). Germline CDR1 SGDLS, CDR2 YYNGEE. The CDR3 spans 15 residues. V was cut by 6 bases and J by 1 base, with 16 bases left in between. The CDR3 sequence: CASINGTPGQETQYF. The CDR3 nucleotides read TGTGCCAGCATAAACGGGACGCCTGGCCAAGAGACCCAGTACTTC.

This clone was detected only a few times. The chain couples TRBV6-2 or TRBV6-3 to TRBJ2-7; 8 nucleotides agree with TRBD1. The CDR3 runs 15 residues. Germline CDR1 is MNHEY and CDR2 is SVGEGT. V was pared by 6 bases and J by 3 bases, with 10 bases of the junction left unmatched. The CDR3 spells CASSLLGQGNYEQYF. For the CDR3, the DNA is TGTGCCAGCAGCCTCCTCGGACAGGGTAACTACGAGCAGTACTTC.

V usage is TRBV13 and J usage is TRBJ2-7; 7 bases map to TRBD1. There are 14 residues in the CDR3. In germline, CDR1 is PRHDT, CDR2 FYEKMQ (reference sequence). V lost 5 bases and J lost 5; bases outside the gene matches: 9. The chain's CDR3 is CASSPDYRGHEQYF. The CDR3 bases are TGTGCCAGCAGCCCGGATTACAGGGGCCACGAGCAGTACTTC.

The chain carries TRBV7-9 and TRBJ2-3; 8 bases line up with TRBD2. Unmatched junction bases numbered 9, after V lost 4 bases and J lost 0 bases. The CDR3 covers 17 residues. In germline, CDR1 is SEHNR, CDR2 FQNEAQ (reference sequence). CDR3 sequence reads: CASSSTTGGASTDTQYF. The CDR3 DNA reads TGTGCCAGCAGCTCGACCACCGGGGGGGCGAGCACAGATACGCAGTATTTT.

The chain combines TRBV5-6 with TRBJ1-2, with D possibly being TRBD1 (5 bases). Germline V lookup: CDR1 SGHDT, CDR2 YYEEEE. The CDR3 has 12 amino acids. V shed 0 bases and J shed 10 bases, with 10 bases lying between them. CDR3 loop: CASSLVGGVYTF. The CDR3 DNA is TGTGCCAGCAGCTTGGTTGGGGGTGTCTACACCTTC.

CDR3 sequence: CASSPAQYYGYTF. The CDR3 region has the DNA TGTGCCAGCTCACCGGCACAGTACTATGGCTACACCTTC. This rearrangement joins TRBV18 to TRBJ1-2; D gene uncertain. Germline loops: CDR1 KGHSH, CDR2 LQKENI. V was pared by 3 bases and J by 3 bases, with 8 bases between. This CDR3 has 13 amino acids.

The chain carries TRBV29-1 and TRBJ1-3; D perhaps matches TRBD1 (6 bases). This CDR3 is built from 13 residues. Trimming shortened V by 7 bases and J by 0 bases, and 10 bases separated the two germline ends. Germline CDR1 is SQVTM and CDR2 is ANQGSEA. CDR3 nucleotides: TGCAGCGCGGAGGGGGGCTCTGGAAACACCATATATTTT. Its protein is CSAEGGSGNTIYF.

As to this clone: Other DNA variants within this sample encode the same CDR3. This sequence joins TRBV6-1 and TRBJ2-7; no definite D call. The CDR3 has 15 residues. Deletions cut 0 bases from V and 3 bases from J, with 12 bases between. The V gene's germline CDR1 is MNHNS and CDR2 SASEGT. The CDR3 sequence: CASSEARTALYEQYF. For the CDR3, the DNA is TGTGCCAGCAGTGAAGCGCGCACAGCGCTCTACGAGCAGTACTTC.

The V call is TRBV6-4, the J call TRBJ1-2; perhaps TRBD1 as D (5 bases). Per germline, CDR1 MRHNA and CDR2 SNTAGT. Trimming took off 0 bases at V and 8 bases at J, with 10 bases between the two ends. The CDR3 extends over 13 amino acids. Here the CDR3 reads CASSDSAGRGYTF. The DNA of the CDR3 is TGTGCCAGCAGTGACTCAGCAGGGAGAGGCTACACCTTC.

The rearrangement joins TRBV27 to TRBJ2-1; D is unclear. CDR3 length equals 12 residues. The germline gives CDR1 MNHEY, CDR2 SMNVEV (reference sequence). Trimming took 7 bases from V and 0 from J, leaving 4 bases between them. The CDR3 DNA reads TGTGCCAGCAAGAGCTCCTACAATGAGCAGTTCTTC. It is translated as CASKSSYNEQFF.

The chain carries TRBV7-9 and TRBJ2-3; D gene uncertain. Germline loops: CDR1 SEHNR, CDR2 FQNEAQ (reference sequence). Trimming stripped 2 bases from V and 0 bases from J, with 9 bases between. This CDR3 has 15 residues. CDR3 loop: CASSLWISSTDTQYF. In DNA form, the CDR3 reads TGTGCCAGCAGCTTATGGATCTCTAGCACAGATACGCAGTATTTT.

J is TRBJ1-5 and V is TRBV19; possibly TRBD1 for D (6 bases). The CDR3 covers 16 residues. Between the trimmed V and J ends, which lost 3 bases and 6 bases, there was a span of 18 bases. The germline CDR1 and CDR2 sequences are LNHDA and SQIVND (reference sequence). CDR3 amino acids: CASSIPSSGARQPQHF. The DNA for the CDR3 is TGTGCCAGTAGTATCCCGAGCTCGGGGGCGCGTCAGCCCCAGCATTTT.

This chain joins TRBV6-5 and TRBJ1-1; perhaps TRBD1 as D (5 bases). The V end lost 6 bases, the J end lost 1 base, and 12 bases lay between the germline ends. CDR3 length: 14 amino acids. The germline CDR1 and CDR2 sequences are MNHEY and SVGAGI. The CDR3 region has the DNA TGTGCCAGCAGACAGGACGGAACGAACACTGAAGCTTTCTTT. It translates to CASRQDGTNTEAFF.

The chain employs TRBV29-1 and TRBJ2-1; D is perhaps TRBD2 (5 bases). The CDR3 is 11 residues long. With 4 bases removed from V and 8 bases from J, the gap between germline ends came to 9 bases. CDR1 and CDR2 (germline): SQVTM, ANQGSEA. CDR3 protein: CSVAPDYEQFF. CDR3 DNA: TGCAGCGTTGCCCCGGACTATGAGCAGTTCTTC.

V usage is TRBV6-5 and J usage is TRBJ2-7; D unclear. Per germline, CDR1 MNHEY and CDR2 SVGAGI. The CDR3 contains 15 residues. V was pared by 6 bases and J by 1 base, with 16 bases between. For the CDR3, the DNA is TGTGCCAGCAGCAAGAGGTCCGTGACTTCCTACGAGCAGTACTTC. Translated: CASSKRSVTSYEQYF.

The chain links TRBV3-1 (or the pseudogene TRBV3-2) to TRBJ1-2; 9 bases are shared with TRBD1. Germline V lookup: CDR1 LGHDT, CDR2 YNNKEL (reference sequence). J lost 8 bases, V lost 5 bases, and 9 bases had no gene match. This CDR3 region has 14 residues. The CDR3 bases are TGTGCCAGCAGCATTACTACAGGGGGCGACGGCTACACCTTC. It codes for CASSITTGGDGYTF.

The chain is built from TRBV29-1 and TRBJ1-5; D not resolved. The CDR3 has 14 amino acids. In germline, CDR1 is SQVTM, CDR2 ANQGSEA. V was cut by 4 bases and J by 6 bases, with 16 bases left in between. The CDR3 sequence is CSVGTAEPGQPQHF. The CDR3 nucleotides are TGCAGCGTTGGAACCGCGGAACCGGGTCAGCCCCAGCATTTT.

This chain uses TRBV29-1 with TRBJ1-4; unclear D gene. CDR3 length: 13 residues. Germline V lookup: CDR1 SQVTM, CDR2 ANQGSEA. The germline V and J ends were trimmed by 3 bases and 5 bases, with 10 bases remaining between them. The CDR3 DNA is TGCAGCGTTGATGAGGACGGAAATGAAAAACTGTTTTTT. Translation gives CSVDEDGNEKLFF.

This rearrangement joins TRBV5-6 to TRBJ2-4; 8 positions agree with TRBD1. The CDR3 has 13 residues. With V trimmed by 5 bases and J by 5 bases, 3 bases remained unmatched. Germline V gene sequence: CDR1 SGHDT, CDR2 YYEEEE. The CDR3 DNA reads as TGTGCCAGCAGACTGGGACAGGAAAACATTCAGTACTTC. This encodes CASRLGQENIQYF. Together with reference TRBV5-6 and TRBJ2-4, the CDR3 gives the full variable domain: DAGVTQSPTHLIKTRGQQVTLRCSPKSGHDTVSWYQQALGQGPQFIFQYYEEEERQRGNFPDRFSGHQFPNYSSELNVNALLLGDSALYLCASRLGQENIQYFGAGTRLSVL.